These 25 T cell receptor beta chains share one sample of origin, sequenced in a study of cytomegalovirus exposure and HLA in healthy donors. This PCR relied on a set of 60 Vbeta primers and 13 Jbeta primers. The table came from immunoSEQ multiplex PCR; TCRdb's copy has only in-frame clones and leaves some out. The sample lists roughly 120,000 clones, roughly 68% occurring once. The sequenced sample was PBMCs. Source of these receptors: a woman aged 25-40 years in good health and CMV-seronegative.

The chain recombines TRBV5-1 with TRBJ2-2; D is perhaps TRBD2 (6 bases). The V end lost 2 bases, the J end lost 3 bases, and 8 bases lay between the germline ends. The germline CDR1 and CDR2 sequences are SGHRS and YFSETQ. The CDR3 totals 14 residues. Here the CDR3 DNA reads TGCGCCAGCAGCTTCTCTAGCGACACCGGGGAGCTGTTTTTT. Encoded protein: CASSFSSDTGELFF. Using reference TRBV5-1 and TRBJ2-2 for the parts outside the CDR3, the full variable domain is KAGVTQTPRYLIKTRGQQVTLSCSPISGHRSVSWYQQTPGQGLQFLFEYFSETQRNKGNFPGRFSGRQFSNSRSEMNVSTLELGDSALYLCASSFSSDTGELFFGEGSRLTVL.

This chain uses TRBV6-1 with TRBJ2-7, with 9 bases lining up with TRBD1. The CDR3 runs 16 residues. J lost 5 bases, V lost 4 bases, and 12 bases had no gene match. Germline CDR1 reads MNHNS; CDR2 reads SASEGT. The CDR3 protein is CASSAWDREGFNEQYF. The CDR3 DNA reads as TGTGCCAGCAGTGCCTGGGACAGGGAGGGATTTAACGAGCAGTACTTC.

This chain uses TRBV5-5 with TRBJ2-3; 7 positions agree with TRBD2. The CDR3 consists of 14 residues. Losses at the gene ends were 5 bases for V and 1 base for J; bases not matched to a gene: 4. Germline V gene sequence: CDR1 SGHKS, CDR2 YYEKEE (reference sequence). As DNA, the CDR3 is TGTGCCAGCAGGACCACTAGCGGCACAGATACGCAGTATTTT. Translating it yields CASRTTSGTDTQYF.

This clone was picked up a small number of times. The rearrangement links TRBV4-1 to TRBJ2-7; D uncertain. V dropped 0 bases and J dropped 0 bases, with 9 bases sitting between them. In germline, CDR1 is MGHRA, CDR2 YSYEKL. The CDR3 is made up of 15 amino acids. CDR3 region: CASSQDSLSSYEQYF. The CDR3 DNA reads TGCGCCAGCAGCCAAGACAGTTTAAGCTCCTACGAGCAGTACTTC.

The CDR3: CASSQENGKREFPDNEQFF. The DNA of the CDR3 is TGCGCCAGCAGCCAAGAAAACGGAAAGCGGGAGTTTCCCGACAATGAGCAGTTCTTC. The J gene is TRBJ2-1, the V gene TRBV4-3; 8 bases align to TRBD2. In germline, CDR1 is LGHNA, CDR2 YSLEER. CDR3 length: 19 amino acids. V lost 0 bases and J lost 5; bases outside the gene matches: 15.

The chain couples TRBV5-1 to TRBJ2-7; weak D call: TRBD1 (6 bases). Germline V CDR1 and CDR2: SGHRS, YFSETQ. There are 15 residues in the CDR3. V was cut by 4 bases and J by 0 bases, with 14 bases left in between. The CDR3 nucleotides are TGCGCCAGCAGCACAGGGACGGAAACCTCCTACGAGCAGTACTTC. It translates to CASSTGTETSYEQYF. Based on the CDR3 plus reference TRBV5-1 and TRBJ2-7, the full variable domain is KAGVTQTPRYLIKTRGQQVTLSCSPISGHRSVSWYQQTPGQGLQFLFEYFSETQRNKGNFPGRFSGRQFSNSRSEMNVSTLELGDSALYLCASSTGTETSYEQYFGPGTRLTVT.

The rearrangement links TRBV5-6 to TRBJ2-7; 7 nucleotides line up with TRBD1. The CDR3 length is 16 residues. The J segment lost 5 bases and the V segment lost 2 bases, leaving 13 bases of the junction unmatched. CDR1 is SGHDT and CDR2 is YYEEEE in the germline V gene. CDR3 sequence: CASSFGQLDRDDEQYF. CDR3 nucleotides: TGTGCCAGCAGCTTCGGTCAGTTAGACAGGGACGACGAGCAGTACTTC. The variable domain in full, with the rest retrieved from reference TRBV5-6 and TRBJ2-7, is DAGVTQSPTHLIKTRGQQVTLRCSPKSGHDTVSWYQQALGQGPQFIFQYYEEEERQRGNFPDRFSGHQFPNYSSELNVNALLLGDSALYLCASSFGQLDRDDEQYFGPGTRLTVT.

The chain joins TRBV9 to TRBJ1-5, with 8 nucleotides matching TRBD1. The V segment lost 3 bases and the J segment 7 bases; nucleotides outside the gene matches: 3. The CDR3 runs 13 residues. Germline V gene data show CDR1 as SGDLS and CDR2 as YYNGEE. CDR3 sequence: CASSDHRGQPQHF. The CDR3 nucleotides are TGTGCCAGCAGCGACCACAGGGGGCAGCCCCAGCATTTT.

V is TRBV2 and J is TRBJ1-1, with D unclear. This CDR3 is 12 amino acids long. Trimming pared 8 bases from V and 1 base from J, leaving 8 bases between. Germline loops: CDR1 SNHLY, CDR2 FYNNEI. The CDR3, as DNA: TGTGCCAGCGGGCAGGAGAACACTGAAGCTTTCTTT. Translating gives CASGQENTEAFF.

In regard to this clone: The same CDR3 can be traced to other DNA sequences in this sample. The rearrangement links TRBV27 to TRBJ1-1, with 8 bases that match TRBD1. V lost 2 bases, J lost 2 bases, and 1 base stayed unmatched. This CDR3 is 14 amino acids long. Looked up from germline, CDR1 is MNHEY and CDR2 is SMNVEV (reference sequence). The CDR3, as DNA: TGTGCCAGCAGTTTACAGGGGGCCAACACTGAAGCTTTCTTT. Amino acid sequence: CASSLQGANTEAFF.

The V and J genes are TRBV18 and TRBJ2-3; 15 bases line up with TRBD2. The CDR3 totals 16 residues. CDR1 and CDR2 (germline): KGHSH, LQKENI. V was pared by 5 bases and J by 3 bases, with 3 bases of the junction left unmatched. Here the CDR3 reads CASSDGTSGRTDTQYF. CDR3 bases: TGTGCCAGCTCAGACGGGACTAGCGGGAGGACAGATACGCAGTATTTT.

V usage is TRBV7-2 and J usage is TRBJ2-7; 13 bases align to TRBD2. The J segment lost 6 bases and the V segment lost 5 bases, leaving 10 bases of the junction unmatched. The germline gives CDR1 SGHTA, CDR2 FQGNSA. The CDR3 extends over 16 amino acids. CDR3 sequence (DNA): TGTGCCAGCAGCAAACCCGGACTAGCGGGAGTGAGCGAGCAGTACTTC. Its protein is CASSKPGLAGVSEQYF. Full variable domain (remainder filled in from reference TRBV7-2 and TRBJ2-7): GAGVSQSPSNKVTEKGKDVELRCDPISGHTALYWYRQSLGQGLEFLIYFQGNSAPDKSGLPSDRFSAERTGGSVSTLTIQRTQQEDSAVYLCASSKPGLAGVSEQYFGPGTRLTVT.

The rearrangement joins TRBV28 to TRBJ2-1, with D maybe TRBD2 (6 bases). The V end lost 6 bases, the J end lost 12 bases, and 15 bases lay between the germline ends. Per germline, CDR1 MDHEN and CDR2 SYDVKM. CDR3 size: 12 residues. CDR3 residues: CASSPRTIRQFF. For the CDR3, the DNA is TGTGCCAGCAGCCCCAGGACTATCCGGCAGTTCTTC.

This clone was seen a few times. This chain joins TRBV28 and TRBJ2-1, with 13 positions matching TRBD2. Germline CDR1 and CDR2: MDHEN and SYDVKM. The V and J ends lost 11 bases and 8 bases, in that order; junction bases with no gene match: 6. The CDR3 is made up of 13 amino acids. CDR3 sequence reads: CAGRLAGGHEQFF. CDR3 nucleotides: TGTGCCGGCCGACTAGCGGGAGGTCATGAGCAGTTCTTC. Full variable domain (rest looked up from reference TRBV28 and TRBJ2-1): DVKVTQSSRYLVKRTGEKVFLECVQDMDHENMFWYRQDPGLGLRLIYFSYDVKMKEKGDIPEGYSVSREKKERFSLILESASTNQTSMYLCAGRLAGGHEQFFGPGTRLTVL.

The CDR3 spells CASSYTTSGGHVTQYF. The CDR3 DNA sequence: TGTGCCAGCAGCTATACGACTAGCGGGGGCCACGTAACCCAGTACTTC. The chain is built from TRBV11-2 and TRBJ2-5; 12 bases map to TRBD2. The CDR3 loop spans 16 amino acids. Unmatched junction bases numbered 11, after V lost 4 bases and J lost 8 bases. Germline V gene lookup returns CDR1 SGHAT and CDR2 FQNNGV.

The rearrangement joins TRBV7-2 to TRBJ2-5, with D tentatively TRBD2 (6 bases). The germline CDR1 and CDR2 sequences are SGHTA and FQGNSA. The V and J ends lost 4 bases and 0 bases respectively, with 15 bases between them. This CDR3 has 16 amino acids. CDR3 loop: CASSWNSGGNQETQYF. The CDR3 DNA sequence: TGTGCCAGCAGCTGGAATAGCGGAGGGAACCAAGAGACCCAGTACTTC.

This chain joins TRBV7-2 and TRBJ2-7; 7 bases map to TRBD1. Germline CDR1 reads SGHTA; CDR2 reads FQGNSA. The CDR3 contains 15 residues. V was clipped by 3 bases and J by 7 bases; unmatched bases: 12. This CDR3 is CASSFSGGSVGEQYF. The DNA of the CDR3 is TGTGCCAGCAGCTTTTCAGGGGGATCCGTGGGGGAGCAGTACTTC.

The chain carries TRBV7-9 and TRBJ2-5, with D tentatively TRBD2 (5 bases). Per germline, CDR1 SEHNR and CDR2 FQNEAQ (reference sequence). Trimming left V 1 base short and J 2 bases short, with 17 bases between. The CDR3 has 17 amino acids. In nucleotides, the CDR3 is TGTGCCAGCAGCTTAGTATTTGGGCAAGGGAGACAAGAGACCCAGTACTTC. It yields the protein CASSLVFGQGRQETQYF.

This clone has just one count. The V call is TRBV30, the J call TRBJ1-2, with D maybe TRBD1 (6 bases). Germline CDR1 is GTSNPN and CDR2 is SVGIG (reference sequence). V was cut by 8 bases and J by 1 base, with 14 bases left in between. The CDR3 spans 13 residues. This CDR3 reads CARDRTFNYGYTF. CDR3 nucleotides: TGTGCCAGAGACAGGACCTTTAACTATGGCTACACCTTC.

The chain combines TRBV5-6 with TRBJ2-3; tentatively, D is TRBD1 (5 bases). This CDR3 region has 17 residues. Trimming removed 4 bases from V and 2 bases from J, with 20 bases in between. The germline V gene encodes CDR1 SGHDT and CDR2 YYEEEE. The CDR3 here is CASSPRGQAIITDTQYF. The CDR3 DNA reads TGTGCCAGCAGCCCTCGTGGACAAGCAATAATCACAGATACGCAGTATTTT. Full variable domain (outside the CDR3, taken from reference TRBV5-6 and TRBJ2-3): DAGVTQSPTHLIKTRGQQVTLRCSPKSGHDTVSWYQQALGQGPQFIFQYYEEEERQRGNFPDRFSGHQFPNYSSELNVNALLLGDSALYLCASSPRGQAIITDTQYFGPGTRLTVL.

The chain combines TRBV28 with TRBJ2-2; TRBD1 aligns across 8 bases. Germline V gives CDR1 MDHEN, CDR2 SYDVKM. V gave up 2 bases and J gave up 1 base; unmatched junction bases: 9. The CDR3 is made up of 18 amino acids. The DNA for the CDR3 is TGTGCCAGCAGTTTACGGTTCAGGGGGCGGATGAACACCGGGGAGCTGTTTTTT. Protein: CASSLRFRGRMNTGELFF.

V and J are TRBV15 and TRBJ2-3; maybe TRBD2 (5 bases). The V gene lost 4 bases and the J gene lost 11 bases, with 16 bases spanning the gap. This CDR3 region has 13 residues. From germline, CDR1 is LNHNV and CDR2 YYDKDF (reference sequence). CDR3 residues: CATSTALAVGQYF. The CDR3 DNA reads TGTGCCACCAGCACAGCCCTAGCCGTTGGGCAGTATTTT.

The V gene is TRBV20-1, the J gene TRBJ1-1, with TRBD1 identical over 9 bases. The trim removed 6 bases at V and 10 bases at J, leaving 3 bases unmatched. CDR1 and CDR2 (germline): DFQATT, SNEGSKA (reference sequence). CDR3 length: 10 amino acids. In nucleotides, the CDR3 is TGCAGTGCGGGACAGGGACGAGCTTTCTTT. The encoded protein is CSAGQGRAFF.

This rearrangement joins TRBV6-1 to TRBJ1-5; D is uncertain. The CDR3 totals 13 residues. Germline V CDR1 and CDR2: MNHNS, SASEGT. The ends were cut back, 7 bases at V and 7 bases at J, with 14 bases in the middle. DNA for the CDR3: TGTGCCAGCACTATATGGGAGGGACAGCCCCAGCATTTT. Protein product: CASTIWEGQPQHF.

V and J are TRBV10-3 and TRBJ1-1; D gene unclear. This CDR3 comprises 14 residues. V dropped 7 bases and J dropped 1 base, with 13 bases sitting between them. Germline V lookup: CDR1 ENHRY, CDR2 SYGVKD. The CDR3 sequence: CAITPDTKNTEAFF. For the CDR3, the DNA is TGTGCCATCACCCCCGACACAAAGAACACTGAAGCTTTCTTT.